These 21 T cell receptor beta chains originate from one sample sequenced in a study of molecular identifiers for immune sequencing clone quantification. TCRdb re-called the PCR reads through MiXCR, storing one row per CDR3 protein. The data hold 300,000 to 400,000 distinct CDR3 sequences, with roughly a quarter observed a single time. Sequencing was carried out using naive CD8+ T cells from blood, with Jurkat cell RNA spiked in. Noted subset: FACS-sorted CD8+CD4-CCR7+CD45RA+ naive T cells. These receptors all come from a human donor in good health. Some libraries in this study had Jurkat cell RNA spiked in.

This clonotype was seen repeatedly, ten times or more. The chain carries TRBV3-1 and TRBJ2-2; D is undetermined. This CDR3 contains 12 residues. Germline V gene data show CDR1 as LGHDT and CDR2 as YNNKEL (reference sequence). V lost 4 bases and J lost 6, with 6 bases in between. This CDR3 is CASSLGPGELFF. CDR3 coding DNA: TGTGCCAGCAGCCTAGGACCCGGGGAGCTGTTTTTT.

This clonotype has a count of ten or more. The rearrangement joins TRBV6-5 to TRBJ2-3, with a weak D call TRBD2 (5 bases). Germline V gene sequence: CDR1 MNHEY, CDR2 SVGAGI. The CDR3 totals 14 residues. Trimming shortened V by 2 bases and J by 1 base, and 7 bases separated the two germline ends. CDR3 nucleotide sequence: TGTGCCAGCAGTTACCTGGAGGGCACAGATACGCAGTATTTT. Its protein is CASSYLEGTDTQYF.

This clonotype has a single count. Given a much more abundant clone one base away, this may be a read error. CDR3 nucleotides: TGTGCCTGGAGCCGACGAGGATCTGGCACTGGAGCTTTCTTT. As protein: CAWSRRGSGTGAFF. The V call is TRBV30, the J call TRBJ1-1; no firm D call. The V gene's germline CDR1 is GTSNPN and CDR2 SVGIG (reference sequence). This CDR3 is 14 amino acids long.

The chain links TRBV7-6 to TRBJ2-5; 14 nucleotides align to TRBD2. In germline, CDR1 is SGHVS, CDR2 FNYEAQ. The junction had 7 bases not matched to a gene; V was cut back by 5 bases and J by 5 bases. The CDR3 is 16 residues long. As DNA, the CDR3 is TGTGCCAGCAGCCATAGACTAGCGGGGGGGCCTGAGACCCAGTACTTC. As protein: CASSHRLAGGPETQYF. Full variable domain (remainder filled in from reference TRBV7-6 and TRBJ2-5): GAGVSQSPRYKVTKRGQDVALRCDPISGHVSLYWYRQALGQGPEFLTYFNYEAQQDKSGLPNDRFSAERPEGSISTLTIQRTEQRDSAMYRCASSHRLAGGPETQYFGPGTRLLVL.

Many counts were recorded for this clonotype. V is TRBV30 and J is TRBJ2-7; 7 nucleotides agree with TRBD2. The CDR3 contains 15 residues. The germline V gene encodes CDR1 GTSNPN and CDR2 SVGIG (reference sequence). The V gene end was trimmed by 1 base and the J gene end by 2 bases; junction bases not matched to a gene: 8. Here the CDR3 DNA reads TGTGCCTGGAGTGCGGCGGGAGCGTTCGCCTACGAGCAGTACTTC. This codes for CAWSAAGAFAYEQYF.

This clonotype was recorded once. Since a much larger clone is just one base distant, this may be a read error. The conserved final phenylalanine or tryptophan is absent from the CDR3, which likely points to a read error. The rearrangement links TRBV4-3 to TRBJ2-7, with 8 bases fitting TRBD1. Losses at the gene ends were 0 bases for V and 3 bases for J; bases not matched to a gene: 1. Per the germline V gene, CDR1 is LGHNA and CDR2 is YSLEER. The CDR3 is made up of 14 amino acids. This chain's CDR3 is CASSQDRGHYEQYL. CDR3 nucleotide sequence: TGCGCCAGCAGCCAAGACAGGGGGCACTACGAGCAGTACCTC.

CDR3 DNA sequence: TGTGCCTGGCGACGGACCCTTATGCCGTACGAGCAGTACTTC. Residues: CAWRRTLMPYEQYF. The chain couples TRBV30 to TRBJ2-7, with no clear D. CDR3 length: 14 amino acids. Germline assignment: CDR1 GTSNPN and CDR2 SVGIG (reference sequence). V dropped 5 bases and J dropped 4 bases, with 18 bases sitting between them.

This clonotype came up a few times. This rearrangement joins TRBV7-9 to TRBJ1-1, with D hard to call. The germline V and J ends were trimmed by 2 bases and 5 bases, with 9 bases remaining between them. CDR3 length: 13 residues. Looked up from germline, CDR1 is SEHNR and CDR2 is FQNEAQ (reference sequence). The CDR3 region has the DNA TGTGCCAGCAGCTTACCGGGTTTTACTGAAGCTTTCTTT. The encoded protein is CASSLPGFTEAFF.

Comment on this clonotype: Mismatch with germline at one junction end may stem from a read error. The gene calls are TRBV9 and TRBJ1-5; possibly TRBD1 for D (5 bases). This CDR3 is 18 amino acids long. Germline CDR1 reads SGDLS; CDR2 reads YYNGEE. The DNA of the CDR3 is TGTACCAGCAGCGTAGTGGTAAAGGGGAAAACAAGCAATCAGCCCCAGCATTTT. Translated: CTSSVVVKGKTSNQPQHF.

The sample holds many counts of this clonotype. The chain carries TRBV6-5 and TRBJ2-5; TRBD1 matches at 10 bases. From germline, CDR1 is MNHEY and CDR2 SVGAGI. This CDR3 comprises 14 residues. V dropped 6 bases and J dropped 5; count of bases not matched to a gene: 6. CDR3 DNA: TGTGCCAGCAGAAGTTGGGACAGGGGTGAGACCCAGTACTTC. Translation: CASRSWDRGETQYF.

This clonotype appeared many times. The CDR3 DNA reads as TGTGCCACCCAGGACAGGGGGAACATTCAGTACTTC. It codes for CATQDRGNIQYF. The J gene is TRBJ2-4, the V gene TRBV24-1, with 10 bases that match TRBD1. V shed 9 bases and J 7 bases; nucleotides not matched to a gene: 2. CDR3 length equals 12 residues. The V gene's germline CDR1 is KGHDR and CDR2 SFDVKD.

Turning to this clonotype: A much larger clone differs from this one at a single base, so this may be a read error. This chain links TRBV5-1 with TRBJ1-1; D is perhaps TRBD1 (6 bases). The germline CDR1 and CDR2 sequences are SGHRS and YFSETQ. This CDR3 region has 15 residues. The CDR3 DNA reads as TGCGCCGGCAGCTTGGGGCAGGGGTTCGGGACTGAAGCTTTCTTT. It translates to CAGSLGQGFGTEAFF.

The chain uses TRBV20-1 and TRBJ2-7; D is uncertain. The germline gives CDR1 DFQATT, CDR2 SNEGSKA (reference sequence). With 0 bases removed from V and 6 bases from J, the gap between germline ends came to 15 bases. The CDR3 is made up of 14 amino acids. CDR3: CSARDMVSYCEQYF. DNA for the CDR3: TGCAGTGCTAGAGATATGGTCTCGTATTGCGAGCAGTACTTC.

The chain employs TRBV4-3 and TRBJ2-3; no firm D call. CDR3 length: 19 amino acids. Germline CDR1 is LGHNA and CDR2 is YSLEER. With 0 bases removed from V and 1 base from J, the gap between germline ends came to 20 bases. The CDR3 spells CASSQDKQETSFGTDTQYF. CDR3 sequence (DNA): TGCGCCAGCAGCCAAGATAAGCAGGAAACCTCGTTCGGCACAGATACGCAGTATTTT.

The chain uses TRBV9 and TRBJ2-3, with D uncertain. This CDR3 region has 14 residues. Germline loops: CDR1 SGDLS, CDR2 YYNGEE. The germline V and J ends were trimmed by 3 bases and 0 bases, with 8 bases remaining between them. This CDR3 reads CASSGAHSTDTQYF. Here the CDR3 DNA reads TGTGCCAGCAGCGGGGCGCATAGCACAGATACGCAGTATTTT.

This clonotype was observed many times. The V and J genes are TRBV7-9 and TRBJ2-3; D is possibly TRBD2 (6 bases). V was cut by 5 bases and J by 2 bases, with 17 bases left in between. The CDR3 has 16 amino acids. Germline loops: CDR1 SEHNR, CDR2 FQNEAQ (reference sequence). CDR3 region: CASSNYLATITDTQYF. The CDR3, as DNA: TGTGCCAGCAGCAACTACCTAGCGACAATCACAGATACGCAGTATTTT.

Comments on this clonotype: The junction differs from germline at one of its ends, possibly a read error. The V and J genes are TRBV6-5 and TRBJ2-5, with 14 positions matching TRBD2. This CDR3 has 17 residues. The germline V gene encodes CDR1 MNHEY and CDR2 SVGAGI. The CDR3 region has the DNA TGTGCCAACAGTTACTCCTGGACTAGCGGGGGGTCTAAGACCCAGTACTTC. It translates to CANSYSWTSGGSKTQYF.

This clonotype has ten or more counts. The chain joins TRBV5-1 to TRBJ2-7; unclear D gene. The CDR3 contains 13 residues. V dropped 2 bases and J dropped 4 bases, with 10 bases sitting between them. From germline, CDR1 is SGHRS and CDR2 YFSETQ. The chain's CDR3 is CASSLPDGYEQYF. The DNA of the CDR3 is TGCGCCAGCAGCTTACCGGACGGGTACGAGCAGTACTTC.

This clonotype was counted many times. The genes are TRBV4-3 and TRBJ1-4; D gene ambiguous. The V gene's germline CDR1 is LGHNA and CDR2 YSLEER. This CDR3 contains 16 residues. V was clipped by 4 bases and J by 0 bases, with 12 bases between them. This CDR3 is CASSPARSATNEKLFF. The CDR3 DNA sequence: TGCGCCAGCAGCCCGGCGAGGAGTGCAACTAATGAAAAACTGTTTTTT.

At least ten counts were recorded for this clonotype. The chain links TRBV7-9 to TRBJ1-2, with no clear D. The CDR3 totals 13 residues. The V end was cut by 5 bases, the J end by 4 bases, with 11 bases between. Germline-derived CDR1 and CDR2 are SEHNR and FQNEAQ (reference sequence). The DNA of the CDR3 is TGTGCCAGCAGCAGCAGTACTGGCTATGGCTACACCTTC. Amino acid sequence: CASSSSTGYGYTF.

The rearrangement links TRBV5-1 to TRBJ1-4; D gene uncertain. Trimming pared 3 bases from V and 5 bases from J, leaving 20 bases between. The CDR3 totals 17 residues. Germline CDR1 is SGHRS and CDR2 is YFSETQ. The CDR3 nucleotides are TGCGCCAGCAGCTCGGCCAACATCGAGCCTCGAAATGAAAAACTGTTTTTT. It yields the protein CASSSANIEPRNEKLFF.